The T cell receptor beta chain under discussion was sequenced for a study of OX40 agonist ivuxolimab in advanced cancers. At the level of the study: Patients undergoing dose escalation presented with hepatocellular carcinoma, melanoma, renal cell or head and neck cancer.

Libraries were prepared by immunoSEQ multiplex PCR; TCRdb keeps only in-frame clonotypes and omits some of them. This table has 69,000 or so clones, around 85% appearing once. V lost 4 bases and J 8 bases, leaving 9 bases between the germline ends. The CDR3 consists of 11 residues. Germline V gives CDR1 DFQATT, CDR2 SNEGSKA (reference sequence). Study-level findings and limits: In the 0.1-3.0 mg/kg groups, partial responders showed among the lowest expansion. There was clonal expansion of CD4+ and CD8+ blood T cells by week 6 at 0.1 to 3.0 mg/kg. Among the nonresponders, some also had low normalized T-cell clonal expansion.

Remarks on this clone: Its antigen remains unidentified.

This TCR was sampled from an adult with an advanced solid tumor such as melanoma, head and neck, liver or kidney cancer. J is TRBJ2-1 and V is TRBV20-1; a weak D match, TRBD2 (5 bases). The source material was CD4+ or CD8+ T cells sorted from blood, sampled in a trial of the OX40 agonist ivuxolimab. CDR3 in DNA: TGCAGTGCTACTCGTAGCGATGAGCAGTTCTTC. Translating it yields CSATRSDEQFF.